This T cell receptor beta chain was captured by sequencing in a study of cytomegalovirus exposure and HLA in healthy donors (dated by TCRdb to about 2017). In terms of the full investigation: The 666 repertoires of the first cohort and the 120 or so validation repertoires were produced on the same platform, according to a later analysis. A separate validation cohort of roughly 130 different subjects was used in addition to the approximately 700-subject first cohort. High-throughput TCR immunosequencing, statistical association of individual TCRs with disease status, and machine learning were combined to predict cytomegalovirus infection status. The aim of the study was to test whether cataloging public T cell receptors could identify signatures of past pathogen exposure. The investigation overall reported the following: In both the original and validation cohorts, the classifier was reported to diagnose cytomegalovirus status with high specificity and sensitivity. A few of the identified cytomegalovirus-associated TCR beta chains were confirmed in vitro to be specific for cytomegalovirus antigens. Subsequent analysis determined that TCRs grouped into clusters in the first cohort also showed a tendency toward co-occurrence across the roughly 120 validation repertoires, and roughly 94% of cluster scores exceeded 0. Most TCR sequences were seen in very few donors, while some public TCRs were found in many individuals. According to the authors, the approach could potentially be generalized to other disease states and immunological phenotypes. The validation cohort had no HLA typing available for a later analysis, so co-occurrence within that cohort was assessed over all 130 or so repertoires. The study listed approximately 150 TCR beta chains as associated with cytomegalovirus.

About this clone itself: Its antigen is still unknown. The record has no base qualities; no much larger clone is one base away.

The library relied on the immunoSEQ multiplex PCR assay. The authors' pipeline ran thus. A statistical classification framework was built for diagnosing cytomegalovirus status from the catalog of TCR beta chain sequences. This immuneACCESS table, as held by TCRdb, lists in-frame sequences with V and J called but not all clones. Of the missing ones, under half trace to an unresolved V gene in checked studies; the others have no known cause. That table gives V, J and clone size, and the DNA gave D and trimming. The sample has 100,000 or so clones on record, around 87% of them singletons. Around 4.1% of the sample goes to the ten largest clones. The donors belonged to the validation cohort of about 120 subjects, which was separate from the roughly 670-subject first cohort. V is pruned by 11 bases and J by 8 bases, leaving 10 bases of the junction without a gene match. Taken from cysteine to phenylalanine, the CDR3 has 12 residues. Only the CDR3 portion is preserved as DNA: 36 bases, with reading frame beginning at the first base. CDR1 SNHLY and CDR2 FYNNEI are derived from the germline V gene.

Specimen: PBMCs. This TCR derives from a woman between 18 and 29 years old in good health and CMV-seropositive. The V gene is TRBV2 and the J gene is TRBJ1-2; 8 middle bases align to TRBD1. The CDR3 is CASTGDLGGYTF. Here is the DNA: TGTGCCTCGACAGGGGACCTGGGAGGCTACACCTTC.